The next 13 T cell receptor beta chains were all read from a single sample in a study of T cells in women clearing cervical HPV infection. The data were produced by immunoSEQ multiplex PCR, yet TCRdb's version contains in-frame clones alone and is incomplete. Recorded for this sample: tens of thousands of clones. The sequencing sample was made of blood buffy coat. The receptor source for this set is a woman between 18 and 70 years old with a cervical HPV16 infection that either progressed to CIN3+ or cleared (not recorded which).

As for this clone: Read data end 3 residues before the CDR3 end; the end is taken from the germline J gene. The chain recombines TRBV5-1 with TRBJ2-7; the D gene is possibly TRBD1 (6 bases). Germline V gene data show CDR1 as SGHRS and CDR2 as YFSETQ. The V and J ends lost 0 bases and 0 bases respectively, with 7 bases between them. The CDR3 consists of 14 residues. The CDR3 bases that were read are TGCGCCAGCAGCTTGGAGGGACACTCCTACGAG. This translates into CASSLEGHSYE. The whole CDR3 reads CASSLEGHSYEQYF.

Remarks on this clone: The CDR3 end lies 3 residues beyond the end of the read and is filled in from the germline J gene. The V gene is TRBV14, the J gene TRBJ1-4; 7 nucleotides align to TRBD1. The trim removed 5 bases at V and 4 bases at J, leaving 4 bases unmatched. This CDR3 region has 14 residues. Germline V gene lookup returns CDR1 SGHDN and CDR2 FVKESK. The sequenced part of the CDR3 DNA is TGTGCCAGCAGCACAGGGGTCCGTAATGAAAAA. This sequence encodes CASSTGVRNEK. The full-length CDR3 reads as CASSTGVRNEKLFF.

Concerning this clone itself: Read coverage stops 3 residues before the CDR3 terminus; the germline J gene supplies the remainder. This rearrangement joins TRBV2 to TRBJ1-2; no clear D. The ends were cut back, 3 bases at V and 4 bases at J, with 6 bases in the middle. The CDR3 is 12 residues long. The V gene's germline CDR1 is SNHLY and CDR2 FYNNEI. The CDR3 bases that were read are TGTGCCAGCAGTGAGCAGGTCTATGGC. This codes for CASSEQVYG. The whole CDR3 is CASSEQVYGYTF.

The chain's CDR3 is CASREGLAGTDTQYF. The sequenced CDR3 bases are TGTGCCAGCAGGGAGGGACTAGCGGGAACAGATACG. The rearrangement links TRBV2 to TRBJ2-3; 13 bases fit TRBD2. With the read ending 3 residues before the CDR3 end, the germline J gene is used to fill in that end. The CDR3 runs 15 residues. Trimming took 6 bases from V and 3 from J; bases not matched to a gene: 3. Germline assignment: CDR1 SNHLY and CDR2 FYNNEI.

Of note for this clone: The read ends 3 residues early relative to the CDR3; the germline J gene fills the gap. The chain employs TRBV7-2 and TRBJ2-7; D is unclear. Germline assignment: CDR1 SGHTA and CDR2 FQGNSA. V lost 6 bases and J 3 bases, leaving 12 bases between the germline ends. CDR3 size: 13 residues. The CDR3: CASSSERLYEQYF. The sequenced part of the CDR3 DNA is TGTGCCAGCAGTTCCGAAAGACTCTACGAG. Using reference TRBV7-2 and TRBJ2-7 for the parts outside the CDR3, the full variable domain is GAGVSQSPSNKVTEKGKDVELRCDPISGHTALYWYRQSLGQGLEFLIYFQGNSAPDKSGLPSDRFSAERTGGSVSTLTIQRTQQEDSAVYLCASSSERLYEQYFGPGTRLTVT.

As for this clone: The sequence runs out 3 residues before the end of the CDR3; the remainder is reconstructed from the germline J gene. The chain recombines TRBV20-1 with TRBJ2-1; 16 nucleotides line up with TRBD2. The germline V gene has CDR1 DFQATT and CDR2 SNEGSKA (reference sequence). V was clipped by 3 bases and J by 4 bases; unmatched bases: 3. This CDR3 has 16 residues. CDR3 bases read: TGCAGTGCTAGGGGACTAGCGGGGGGGATTTACAATGAG. Translation gives CSARGLAGGIYNE. The CDR3, in full, reads CSARGLAGGIYNEQFF.

Details on this clone: Read data end 3 residues before the CDR3 end; the end is taken from the germline J gene. The J gene is TRBJ1-5, the V gene TRBV6-1; D unclear. V was clipped by 1 base and J by 6 bases, with 16 bases between them. Germline lookup yields CDR1 MNHNS and CDR2 SASEGT. There are 16 residues in the CDR3. CDR3 loop: CASSEGAALASQPQHF. The part of the CDR3 DNA that was read is TGTGCCAGCAGTGAAGGGGCAGCCCTGGCCAGTCAGCCC.

Concerning this clone: The missing CDR3 end, 3 residues past where the read stops, is filled in from the germline J gene. The V call is TRBV19, the J call TRBJ2-5; no clear D gene. The CDR3 runs 13 residues. Germline V gene data show CDR1 as LNHDA and CDR2 as SQIVND (reference sequence). Trimming took 10 bases from V and 3 from J, leaving 15 bases between them. The CDR3 bases that were read are TGTGCCACATCCCGCCCGCAGGAAGAGACC. Its translation is CATSRPQEET. The whole CDR3 protein is CATSRPQEETQYF. The variable domain in full, with the rest retrieved from reference TRBV19 and TRBJ2-5, is DGGITQSPKYLFRKEGQNVTLSCEQNLNHDAMYWYRQDPGQGLRLIYYSQIVNDFQKGDIAEGYSVSREKKESFPLTVTSAQKNPTAFYLCATSRPQEETQYFGPGTRLLVL.

As to this clone: The sequence runs out 3 residues before the end of the CDR3; the remainder is reconstructed from the germline J gene. V is TRBV20-1 and J is TRBJ1-2, with TRBD1 matching over 7 bases. The V and J ends lost 1 base and 2 bases, in that order; junction bases with no gene match: 7. Germline lookup yields CDR1 DFQATT and CDR2 SNEGSKA (reference sequence). The CDR3 is 15 amino acids. The chain's CDR3 is CSARGVRGENYGYTF. CDR3 bases read: TGCAGTGCTAGAGGTGTCAGGGGGGAGAACTATGGC.

CDR3 loop: CSARGTTNYGYTF. Partial CDR3 DNA: TGCAGTGCTAGAGGGACAACTAACTATGGC. The gene calls are TRBV20-1 and TRBJ1-2; weak D call: TRBD1 (5 bases). The read halts 3 residues ahead of the CDR3 end, with the missing end drawn from the germline J gene. Trimming cost V 1 base and J 0 bases, with 6 bases left between them. Germline V lookup: CDR1 DFQATT, CDR2 SNEGSKA (reference sequence). This CDR3 spans 13 amino acids.

The sequenced CDR3 bases are TGTGCCAGCAGTGAAAGGACTCGAGCCGGGGAG. Translation: CASSERTRAGE. The CDR3 reads in full as CASSERTRAGELFF. The chain combines TRBV6-1 with TRBJ2-2; D is perhaps TRBD2 (5 bases). The read ends 3 residues early relative to the CDR3; the germline J gene fills the gap. The CDR3 has 14 residues. The germline CDR1 and CDR2 sequences are MNHNS and SASEGT. V dropped 2 bases and J dropped 6 bases, with 10 bases sitting between them.

Concerning this clone itself: The read falls 3 residues short of the CDR3 end, and the missing part is taken from the germline J gene. The chain links TRBV18 to TRBJ1-1; 7 bases align to TRBD1. Germline assignment: CDR1 KGHSH and CDR2 LQKENI. CDR3 size: 14 residues. Germline trimming cut 4 bases from V and 1 base from J; bases unmatched to any gene: 3. CDR3 sequence: CASSRQGWNTEAFF. The sequenced CDR3 bases are TGTGCCAGCTCACGACAGGGATGGAACACTGAA.

To note about this clone: The read ends 3 residues shy of where the CDR3 ends; the end is completed using the germline J gene. The sample holds other DNA sequences that translate to the same CDR3. The chain carries TRBV18 and TRBJ2-7; TRBD1 matches 7 bases. Germline assignment: CDR1 KGHSH and CDR2 LQKENI. V was pared by 2 bases and J by 2 bases, with 3 bases of the junction left unmatched. This CDR3 spans 14 amino acids. Here the CDR3 reads CASSPTGQAYEQYF. The covered CDR3 bases are TGTGCCAGCTCACCAACCGGACAGGCCTACGAG.